A single sample gave rise to the 30 T cell receptor beta chains below, sequenced in a study of blood T cell repertoires in COVID-19. Method: immunoSEQ multiplex PCR; TCRdb's copy keeps in-frame clones and lacks some. The sample shows tens of thousands of clones, around 80% of them seen only once. Sequencing was carried out using peripheral blood. The receptors were gathered from a man aged 80 or over with active or convalescent COVID-19.

This clone appeared a few times. This chain uses TRBV6-2 or TRBV6-3 with TRBJ2-7; 13 bases align to TRBD2. This CDR3 has 16 amino acids. V was pared by 6 bases and J by 1 base, with 6 bases of the junction left unmatched. Germline loops: CDR1 MNHEY, CDR2 SVGEGT. CDR3 sequence reads: CASSPLLAGGSYEQYF. The CDR3 region has the DNA TGTGCCAGCAGCCCCTTACTAGCGGGAGGGTCCTACGAGCAGTACTTC.

The chain couples TRBV10-3 to TRBJ2-6, with 7 positions matching TRBD1. This CDR3 comprises 15 residues. Germline V gene lookup returns CDR1 ENHRY and CDR2 SYGVKD. Trimming cost V 4 bases and J 1 base; bases outside gene matches: 1. CDR3 residues: CAISGGQSGANVLTF. In DNA, the CDR3 is TGTGCCATCAGTGGGGGACAGTCTGGGGCCAACGTCCTGACTTTC.

This rearrangement joins TRBV28 to TRBJ2-7, with 9 nucleotides matching TRBD1. CDR3 size: 16 residues. The V and J ends lost 5 bases and 9 bases, in that order; junction bases with no gene match: 17. The germline V gene has CDR1 MDHEN and CDR2 SYDVKM. CDR3 nucleotide sequence: TGTGCCAGCAGTGCCACTCCGGGACAGGGACCCCCAGGGCAGTACTTC. Its translation is CASSATPGQGPPGQYF.

The rearrangement links TRBV28 to TRBJ2-7; D perhaps matches TRBD2 (5 bases). CDR3 length equals 14 residues. V was trimmed by 7 bases and J by 6 bases, leaving 19 bases between them. Germline CDR1 MDHEN, CDR2 SYDVKM. The CDR3 coding sequence is TGTGCCAGCACCCCGGACTCCCTAGGTGGCGAGCAGTACTTC. This codes for CASTPDSLGGEQYF.

The J gene is TRBJ2-2, the V gene TRBV5-1; 10 bases are a match to TRBD1. Germline CDR1 is SGHRS and CDR2 is YFSETQ. This CDR3 contains 16 residues. V trimming: 5 bases; J trimming: 4 bases; junction bases outside the gene matches: 8. CDR3: CASSWDRGRSTGELFF. CDR3 coding DNA: TGCGCCAGCAGTTGGGACAGGGGAAGGAGCACCGGGGAGCTGTTTTTT.

The chain employs TRBV19 and TRBJ1-3; TRBD1 might be the D (6 bases). V was clipped by 6 bases and J by 1 base, with 22 bases between them. The CDR3 extends over 18 amino acids. Germline CDR1 is LNHDA and CDR2 is SQIVND (reference sequence). CDR3 DNA: TGTGCCAGTAGCCTACCGGGACATTCGATAAGGTCTGGAAACACCATATATTTT. Its protein is CASSLPGHSIRSGNTIYF.

The chain joins TRBV7-2 to TRBJ2-7; TRBD2 is a possible D gene (6 bases). The ends were cut back, 5 bases at V and 9 bases at J, with 17 bases in the middle. The CDR3 spans 13 residues. The germline V gene has CDR1 SGHTA and CDR2 FQGNSA. CDR3 sequence: CASSPVRGFVQYF. CDR3 DNA sequence: TGTGCCAGCAGCCCCGTCCGGGGGTTTGTGCAGTACTTC. The full variable domain, completed using reference TRBV7-2 and TRBJ2-7, is GAGVSQSPSNKVTEKGKDVELRCDPISGHTALYWYRQSLGQGLEFLIYFQGNSAPDKSGLPSDRFSAERTGGSVSTLTIQRTQQEDSAVYLCASSPVRGFVQYFGPGTRLTVT.

The chain combines TRBV5-4 with TRBJ2-5; 8 bases are shared with TRBD2. With V trimmed by 0 bases and J by 7 bases, 8 bases remained unmatched. This CDR3 has 15 residues. Germline V gene sequence: CDR1 SGHNT, CDR2 YYREEE (reference sequence). CDR3 nucleotides: TGTGCCAGCAGCTTGGAAAGCGGGAGCGCAGGGACCCAGTACTTC. Its translation is CASSLESGSAGTQYF.

The rearrangement uses TRBV9 and TRBJ1-2; D ambiguous. The CDR3 covers 13 residues. Germline values: CDR1 SGDLS, CDR2 YYNGEE. Trimming took 0 bases from V and 8 from J, leaving 11 bases between them. The CDR3 DNA follows: TGTGCCAGCAGCGTAGGGCACGGGTCCGGCTACACCTTC. This gives the protein CASSVGHGSGYTF.

The rearrangement uses TRBV28 and TRBJ1-2; D is uncertain. CDR1 MDHEN and CDR2 SYDVKM come from the germline V gene. The CDR3 has 12 residues. Trimming took off 5 bases at V and 6 bases at J, with 10 bases between the two ends. CDR3 region: CASSIREDGYTF. Written as DNA, the CDR3 is TGTGCCAGCAGTATAAGGGAGGATGGCTACACCTTC.

The chain links TRBV5-5 to TRBJ2-2, with D maybe TRBD2 (6 bases). V was trimmed by 1 base and J by 4 bases, leaving 11 bases between them. Germline V CDR1 and CDR2: SGHKS, YYEKEE (reference sequence). The CDR3 sequence is 15 residues long. The CDR3 DNA reads TGTGCCAGCAGCTTGAGGGAGGCCTTCACCGGGGAGCTGTTTTTT. This translates into CASSLREAFTGELFF.

This clone was detected only once. This chain connects TRBV6-2 or TRBV6-3 to TRBJ2-7; 11 bases line up with TRBD2. Germline loops: CDR1 MNHEY, CDR2 SVGEGT. The CDR3 loop spans 18 amino acids. Trimming at V came to 5 bases and at J to 4 bases, leaving 16 bases not matched to a gene. CDR3 sequence reads: CASSRAGTSGNSRYEQYF. For the CDR3, the DNA is TGTGCCAGCAGTCGGGCCGGGACTAGCGGAAACTCAAGATACGAGCAGTACTTC.

This rearrangement joins TRBV7-6 to TRBJ1-1, with 7 nucleotides matching TRBD1. V was pared by 1 base and J by 3 bases, with 2 bases of the junction left unmatched. Germline lookup yields CDR1 SGHVS and CDR2 FNYEAQ. This CDR3 comprises 14 residues. As DNA, the CDR3 is TGTGCCAGCAGCTTAGGCAGGGGGGACACTGAAGCTTTCTTT. Its translation: CASSLGRGDTEAFF.

The chain joins TRBV6-2 or TRBV6-3 to TRBJ1-5; D not resolved. V was shortened by 4 bases and J by 0 bases, with 4 bases between the two germline ends. The germline gives CDR1 MNHEY, CDR2 SVGEGT. The CDR3 sequence is 13 residues long. As DNA, the CDR3 is TGTGCCAGCAGTTTTCGTAGCAATCAGCCCCAGCATTTT. This sequence encodes CASSFRSNQPQHF.

This clone was detected only once. V gene TRBV19 combines with J gene TRBJ2-1, with 7 bases fitting TRBD1. With 4 bases clipped from V and 2 bases from J, the junction kept 5 bases outside the gene matches. Germline values: CDR1 LNHDA, CDR2 SQIVND (reference sequence). There are 15 residues in the CDR3. In DNA form, the CDR3 reads TGTGCCAGTAGTAGCGACAGGGAGACCTACAATGAGCAGTTCTTC. This codes for CASSSDRETYNEQFF.

This chain links TRBV19 with TRBJ2-1; D unclear. The V end was cut by 6 bases, the J end by 5 bases, with 17 bases between. This CDR3 comprises 15 residues. Per germline, CDR1 LNHDA and CDR2 SQIVND (reference sequence). CDR3 amino acids: CASRGLDGTNNEQFF. The CDR3 DNA sequence: TGTGCCAGTAGGGGCCTTGACGGAACAAACAATGAGCAGTTCTTC. The full variable domain, completed using reference TRBV19 and TRBJ2-1, is DGGITQSPKYLFRKEGQNVTLSCEQNLNHDAMYWYRQDPGQGLRLIYYSQIVNDFQKGDIAEGYSVSREKKESFPLTVTSAQKNPTAFYLCASRGLDGTNNEQFFGPGTRLTVL.

V and J are TRBV6-1 and TRBJ1-5; 7 bases align to TRBD1. Trimming at V came to 3 bases and at J to 8 bases, leaving 13 bases not matched to a gene. Germline V gene sequence: CDR1 MNHNS, CDR2 SASEGT. The CDR3 has 16 amino acids. CDR3 DNA: TGTGCCAGCAGTGAGGGGATTCGGACAGGAATCGAGCCCCAGCATTTT. This sequence encodes CASSEGIRTGIEPQHF.

The chain employs TRBV28 and TRBJ2-1; D is unresolved. Germline CDR1 is MDHEN and CDR2 is SYDVKM. The CDR3 has 11 residues. Deletions cut 5 bases from V and 5 bases from J, with 4 bases between. The CDR3 region has the DNA TGTGCCAGCAGTCGGGACAATGAGCAGTTCTTC. This translates into CASSRDNEQFF. Full variable domain (missing parts from reference TRBV28 and TRBJ2-1): DVKVTQSSRYLVKRTGEKVFLECVQDMDHENMFWYRQDPGLGLRLIYFSYDVKMKEKGDIPEGYSVSREKKERFSLILESASTNQTSMYLCASSRDNEQFFGPGTRLTVL.

This clone showed up just once. This chain connects TRBV7-9 to TRBJ2-7; D is unclear. CDR1 SEHNR and CDR2 FQNEAQ come from the germline V gene (reference sequence). The CDR3 covers 13 residues. The ends were cut back, 3 bases at V and 7 bases at J, with 13 bases in the middle. As DNA, the CDR3 is TGTGCCAGCAGCTTTAGCAGTGGAAGGGAGCAGTACTTC. Its protein product is CASSFSSGREQYF.

V and J are TRBV4-1 and TRBJ2-5; TRBD1 aligns across 9 bases. V lost 1 base, J lost 4 bases, and 10 bases stayed unmatched. The CDR3 has 17 residues. Germline values: CDR1 MGHRA, CDR2 YSYEKL. The DNA for the CDR3 is TGCGCCAGCAGCCAAGTGGCCGGGACAGGGACGAGAGAGACCCAGTACTTC. Amino acids: CASSQVAGTGTRETQYF.

The rearrangement uses TRBV11-3 and TRBJ2-7; TRBD2 might be the D (6 bases). V shed 3 bases and J shed 5 bases, with 14 bases lying between them. In germline, CDR1 is SGHNT, CDR2 YENEEA. This CDR3 contains 14 residues. In nucleotides, the CDR3 is TGTGCCAGCAGCTTCTCCGGGAGTAAGAACGAGCAGTACTTC. Protein product: CASSFSGSKNEQYF.

The chain uses TRBV2 and TRBJ1-4; D gene ambiguous. V lost 2 bases and J 0 bases, leaving 10 bases between the germline ends. The CDR3 length is 16 residues. Germline-derived CDR1 and CDR2 are SNHLY and FYNNEI. The CDR3 loop is CASSEYPRATNEKLFF. DNA of the CDR3: TGTGCCAGCAGTGAATATCCCCGCGCAACTAATGAAAAACTGTTTTTT.

The V call is TRBV10-3, the J call TRBJ1-5; TRBD1 might be the D (6 bases). The CDR3 length is 13 residues. V lost 7 bases and J lost 4, with 11 bases in between. CDR1 is ENHRY, CDR2 SYGVKD, per germline. For the CDR3, the DNA is TGTGCCATCACGGACAGTTTAAATCAGCCCCAGCATTTT. It is translated as CAITDSLNQPQHF.

This sequence joins TRBV5-1 and TRBJ2-1; 12 nucleotides agree with TRBD1. The germline V gene has CDR1 SGHRS and CDR2 YFSETQ. The length of the CDR3 is 17 residues. Trimming cost V 2 bases and J 13 bases; bases outside gene matches: 16. The CDR3 DNA is TGCGCCAGCAGCTTCATATCCGGGACAGGGGGCGCGGGTCAACAGTTCTTC. Protein: CASSFISGTGGAGQQFF.

The chain has TRBV11-2 and TRBJ2-7, with D possibly being TRBD2 (5 bases). This CDR3 comprises 15 residues. Germline CDR1 is SGHAT and CDR2 is FQNNGV. With 2 bases removed from V and 6 bases from J, the gap between germline ends came to 17 bases. The CDR3 loop reads CASSLLGSTVGEQYF. The CDR3 nucleotides are TGTGCCAGCAGCTTACTGGGGAGTACCGTGGGCGAGCAGTACTTC.

The rearrangement joins TRBV29-1 to TRBJ2-5; 12 positions agree with TRBD2. The length of the CDR3 is 15 residues. The ends lost 4 bases at V and 4 bases at J; junction bases unmatched: 7. Germline loops: CDR1 SQVTM, CDR2 ANQGSEA. The CDR3 sequence is CSVALAGGSLETQYF. CDR3 nucleotide sequence: TGCAGCGTTGCCCTAGCGGGGGGGAGTTTAGAGACCCAGTACTTC.

The V and J genes are TRBV6-5 and TRBJ2-7; 7 bases align to TRBD1. The CDR3 contains 12 residues. V shed 8 bases and J 2 bases; nucleotides not matched to a gene: 3. The germline gives CDR1 MNHEY, CDR2 SVGAGI. CDR3 amino acids: CASRQGPYEQYF. The CDR3 nucleotides read TGTGCCAGCCGACAGGGCCCCTACGAGCAGTACTTC.

The chain employs TRBV27 and TRBJ1-4; D unresolved. The CDR3 totals 14 residues. In germline, CDR1 is MNHEY, CDR2 SMNVEV (reference sequence). The V end was cut by 5 bases, the J end by 8 bases, with 15 bases between. CDR3: CASSLLIPGEKLFF. The CDR3 DNA sequence: TGTGCCAGCAGTCTCCTAATCCCCGGGGAAAAACTGTTTTTT.

This clone was seen once. The V and J genes are TRBV5-1 and TRBJ2-2; D unresolved. The CDR3 covers 16 residues. Between the trimmed V and J ends, which lost 0 bases and 0 bases, there was a span of 9 bases. Germline CDR1 SGHRS, CDR2 YFSETQ. The CDR3 DNA sequence: TGCGCCAGCAGCTTGGCCAGTTTCGCGAACACCGGGGAGCTGTTTTTT. Its translation is CASSLASFANTGELFF.

The chain is built from TRBV5-4 and TRBJ1-6; 7 nucleotides agree with TRBD1. V lost 4 bases and J lost 6; bases outside the gene matches: 7. Germline lookup yields CDR1 SGHNT and CDR2 YYREEE (reference sequence). The CDR3 sequence is 15 residues long. The CDR3 here is CASSLMTGSNSPLHF. CDR3 sequence (DNA): TGTGCCAGCAGCCTCATGACAGGGTCTAATTCACCCCTCCACTTT.